This TCR beta chain was identified in a study of blood T cell repertoires in COVID-19. Across the study: From T cells, B-cell-depleted T cells, or PBMCs came the material, which was cDNA or gDNA.

Sequencing used immunoSEQ multiplex PCR; TCRdb keeps in-frame clones, though not all of them. The sample gives under 300,000 clones, more than 75% of which show up once; around 1.6% is in the top ten. V shed 3 bases, J shed 6 bases, and the junction held 13 bases outside the gene matches. Germline assignment: CDR1 MGHDK and CDR2 SYGVNS. The CDR3 contains 16 residues. Which cohort a participant joined came from the clinical history participants gave. In this sample, this clone turned up once. Sequences were obtained from PBMCs or T cells enriched from blood (not recorded which). The V and J genes are TRBV25-1 and TRBJ1-2; 7 bases line up with TRBD1. The clonotype was recovered from a woman in her 50s who had recovered from COVID-19. CDR3 region: CASSEEHRGLIDGYTF. The CDR3 DNA follows: TGTGCCAGCAGTGAGGAACACAGGGGTCTCATTGATGGCTACACCTTC.